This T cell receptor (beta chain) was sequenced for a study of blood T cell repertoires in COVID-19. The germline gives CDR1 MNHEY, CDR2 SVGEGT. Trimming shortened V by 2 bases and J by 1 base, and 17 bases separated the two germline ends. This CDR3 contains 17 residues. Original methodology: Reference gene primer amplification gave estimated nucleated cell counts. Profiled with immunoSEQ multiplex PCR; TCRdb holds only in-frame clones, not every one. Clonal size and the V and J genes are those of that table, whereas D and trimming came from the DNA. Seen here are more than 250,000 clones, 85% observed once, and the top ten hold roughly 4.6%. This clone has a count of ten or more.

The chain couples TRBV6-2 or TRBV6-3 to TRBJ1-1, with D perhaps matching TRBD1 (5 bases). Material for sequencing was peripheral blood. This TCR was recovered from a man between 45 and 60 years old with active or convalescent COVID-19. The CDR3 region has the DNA TGTGCCAGCAGTTACGGTGGATCAGGTGGGGCGAACACTGAAGCTTTCTTT. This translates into CASSYGGSGGANTEAFF.